The 21 T cell receptor beta chains presented below share a single source sample, sequenced in a study of post-analysis software for immune sequencing data. General observations from the study: Compared with controls, patients had more of about five TRBV segments, including TRBV5-6, TRBV5-1 and TRBV20-1.

The antigens these receptors bind are not known. Prepared TCR beta cDNA libraries contained unique molecular identifiers. TCRdb re-called the PCR reads through MiXCR, storing one row per CDR3 protein. Among roughly 730,000 distinct CDR3 sequences listed, approximately 30% were seen once. The sequenced sample was blood. These receptors came from a girl aged 5 to 17 with multiple sclerosis.

This clonotype was found a few times. The gene calls are TRBV29-1 and TRBJ1-2; TRBD1 agrees at 11 bases. The CDR3 totals 15 residues. Per germline, CDR1 SQVTM and CDR2 ANQGSEA. Losses at the gene ends were 3 bases for V and 3 bases for J; bases not matched to a gene: 6. The CDR3 region has the DNA TGCAGCGTTGATAGGACAGGGGGCGAGGACTATGGCTACACCTTC. Protein product: CSVDRTGGEDYGYTF.

Only a few counts were recorded for this clonotype. The chain is built from TRBV20-1 and TRBJ2-3; 7 bases are shared with TRBD2. The ends lost 6 bases at V and 2 bases at J; junction bases unmatched: 11. Germline CDR1 DFQATT, CDR2 SNEGSKA (reference sequence). This CDR3 has 15 amino acids. This CDR3 reads CSAPNLAEPTDTQYF. DNA of the CDR3: TGCAGTGCACCGAATCTAGCGGAGCCCACAGATACGCAGTATTTT.

The chain joins TRBV7-9 to TRBJ1-2; 7 positions match TRBD1. CDR3 size: 14 residues. V lost 5 bases to trimming and J lost 2 bases; unmatched junction nucleotides: 5. Germline CDR1 and CDR2: SEHNR and FQNEAQ (reference sequence). The CDR3 DNA sequence: TGTGCCAGCAGCCACGGGGACAGAAACTATGGCTACACCTTC. This translates into CASSHGDRNYGYTF.

In its sample, this clonotype was seen a few times. The chain carries TRBV5-1 and TRBJ1-2, with D perhaps matching TRBD1 (5 bases). CDR3 length: 14 amino acids. The germline V gene encodes CDR1 SGHRS and CDR2 YFSETQ. The V gene lost 1 base and the J gene lost 5 bases, with 12 bases spanning the gap. This CDR3 is CASSLMGDSYGYTF. Here the CDR3 DNA reads TGCGCCAGCAGCTTGATGGGGGATTCTTATGGCTACACCTTC. Full variable domain (rest looked up from reference TRBV5-1 and TRBJ1-2): KAGVTQTPRYLIKTRGQQVTLSCSPISGHRSVSWYQQTPGQGLQFLFEYFSETQRNKGNFPGRFSGRQFSNSRSEMNVSTLELGDSALYLCASSLMGDSYGYTFGSGTRLTVV.

To note about this clonotype: A much larger clone differs by one base, so this may be a read error. This chain connects TRBV15 to TRBJ2-7, with TRBD2 identical over 11 bases. Germline CDR1 reads LNHNV; CDR2 reads YYDKDF (reference sequence). The CDR3 spans 17 residues. CDR3 coding DNA: TGTGCCGCCAGCAGACCGCCGGGACTAGCGGCCTCCTACGAGCAGTACTTC. Its translation: CAASRPPGLAASYEQYF.

This chain joins TRBV7-8 and TRBJ2-4, with 7 positions matching TRBD2. V was pared by 0 bases and J by 8 bases, with 4 bases of the junction left unmatched. The V gene's germline CDR1 is SGHVS and CDR2 FQNEAQ. This CDR3 is built from 14 residues. The CDR3 DNA sequence: TGTGCCAGCAGCTTAGCTGCGGCGGGGGACATTCAGTACTTC. Its protein product is CASSLAAAGDIQYF.

This clonotype showed up just a few times. J is TRBJ2-3 and V is TRBV3-1; 10 bases agree with TRBD1. Trimming at V came to 6 bases and at J to 3 bases, leaving 12 bases not matched to a gene. The CDR3 sequence is 17 residues long. Germline values: CDR1 LGHDT, CDR2 YNNKEL (reference sequence). The CDR3 reads CASSPEEDRGGTDTQYF. DNA of the CDR3: TGTGCCAGCAGTCCTGAAGAGGACAGGGGGGGGACAGATACGCAGTATTTT.

The DNA for the CDR3 is TGTGCCAGCAGCTTCAGGACAGGGGGCCCCTACGAGCAGTACTTC. Translating gives CASSFRTGGPYEQYF. This rearrangement joins TRBV7-9 to TRBJ2-7, with TRBD1 identical over 11 bases. Germline V CDR1 and CDR2: SEHNR, FQNEAQ (reference sequence). The CDR3 contains 15 residues. J lost 2 bases, V lost 3 bases, and 3 bases had no gene match.

V is TRBV28 and J is TRBJ1-5; a possible D gene is TRBD1 (5 bases). This CDR3 is built from 18 residues. Trimming shortened V by 8 bases and J by 0 bases, and 23 bases separated the two germline ends. From germline, CDR1 is MDHEN and CDR2 SYDVKM. The CDR3, as DNA: TGTGCCAGCGAACAGGAGCCGAACCTGTTTTATAGCAATCAGCCCCAGCATTTT. Protein sequence: CASEQEPNLFYSNQPQHF.

This chain uses TRBV6-5 with TRBJ2-3, with 9 bases lining up with TRBD2. This CDR3 region has 16 residues. Germline-derived CDR1 and CDR2 are MNHEY and SVGAGI. The V and J ends lost 6 bases and 5 bases, in that order; junction bases with no gene match: 12. CDR3 amino acids: CASRDLVAGGKDTQYF. The CDR3 DNA sequence: TGTGCCAGCAGAGATCTTGTCGCGGGGGGGAAAGATACGCAGTATTTT.

The chain links TRBV12-3 or TRBV12-4 to TRBJ1-4; D uncertain. This CDR3 spans 12 amino acids. V was trimmed by 2 bases and J by 8 bases, leaving 6 bases between them. CDR3 DNA: TGTGCCAGCAGTTTACGCGTAGAAAAACTGTTTTTT. Its protein product is CASSLRVEKLFF.

V is TRBV6-5 and J is TRBJ1-2; perhaps TRBD1 as D (6 bases). The V gene lost 0 bases and the J gene lost 4 bases, with 12 bases spanning the gap. Germline loops: CDR1 MNHEY, CDR2 SVGAGI. The CDR3 is made up of 15 amino acids. The CDR3 DNA reads as TGTGCCAGCAGTTACTCGCCAGGGGCCTTCTATGGCTACACCTTC. It codes for CASSYSPGAFYGYTF.

The V call is TRBV2, the J call TRBJ2-2; D call uncertain. Germline V CDR1 and CDR2: SNHLY, FYNNEI. The CDR3 has 14 amino acids. Trimming removed 1 base at V and 3 bases at J, with 6 bases between. CDR3 coding DNA: TGTGCCAGCAGTGAAGTGTTTGACACCGGGGAGCTGTTTTTT. As protein: CASSEVFDTGELFF.

J is TRBJ2-5 and V is TRBV28; 14 positions match TRBD2. The CDR3 consists of 20 residues. The ends lost 6 bases at V and 4 bases at J; junction bases unmatched: 19. Germline V CDR1 and CDR2: MDHEN, SYDVKM. CDR3 nucleotide sequence: TGTGCCAGCAGCCCTTTGACTAGCGGGAGGGCCATGGGCCCTCCAGAGACCCAGTACTTC. Translating it yields CASSPLTSGRAMGPPETQYF. Full variable domain (rest looked up from reference TRBV28 and TRBJ2-5): DVKVTQSSRYLVKRTGEKVFLECVQDMDHENMFWYRQDPGLGLRLIYFSYDVKMKEKGDIPEGYSVSREKKERFSLILESASTNQTSMYLCASSPLTSGRAMGPPETQYFGPGTRLLVL.

The CDR3 region has the DNA TGTGCCAGCAGCCAAGTGAGAGTTGAGTCTGGTACAGATACGCAGTATTTT. This encodes CASSQVRVESGTDTQYF. The chain recombines TRBV3-1 with TRBJ2-3; no firm D call. The CDR3 is 17 residues long. The germline CDR1 and CDR2 sequences are LGHDT and YNNKEL (reference sequence). V lost 1 base to trimming and J lost 3 bases, with 17 bases between them.

The chain has TRBV5-4 and TRBJ2-1, with TRBD2 identical over 8 bases. Germline V gene data show CDR1 as SGHNT and CDR2 as YYREEE (reference sequence). This CDR3 has 16 amino acids. Unmatched junction bases numbered 10, after V lost 4 bases and J lost 4 bases. The CDR3, as DNA: TGTGCCAGCAGCGGGCTGGGGCGGGGGGCATACAATGAGCAGTTCTTC. It yields the protein CASSGLGRGAYNEQFF. Complete variable domain (other parts from reference TRBV5-4 and TRBJ2-1): ETGVTQSPTHLIKTRGQQVTLRCSSQSGHNTVSWYQQALGQGPQFIFQYYREEENGRGNFPPRFSGLQFPNYSSELNVNALELDDSALYLCASSGLGRGAYNEQFFGPGTRLTVL.

As DNA, the CDR3 is TGTGCCAGCAGCGGCGGGACTGGGAATCGGGAGACCCAGTACTTC. The encoded protein is CASSGGTGNRETQYF. The chain carries TRBV7-9 and TRBJ2-5, with D perhaps TRBD2 (6 bases). Trimming cost V 5 bases and J 5 bases, with 18 bases left between them. The V gene's germline CDR1 is SEHNR and CDR2 FQNEAQ (reference sequence). The CDR3 runs to 15 residues.

The genes are TRBV7-9 and TRBJ1-1; a possible D gene is TRBD1 (5 bases). CDR3 length: 16 residues. The ends were cut back, 5 bases at V and 4 bases at J, with 20 bases in the middle. Germline V CDR1 and CDR2: SEHNR, FQNEAQ (reference sequence). Written as DNA, the CDR3 is TGTGCCAGCAGCCCCCCCGGAAGCAGGGTAGGCACTGAAGCTTTCTTT. This gives the protein CASSPPGSRVGTEAFF. Filled out from reference TRBV7-9 and TRBJ1-1, the complete variable domain reads DTGVSQNPRHKITKRGQNVTFRCDPISEHNRLYWYRQTLGQGPEFLTYFQNEAQLEKSRLLSDRFSAERPKGSFSTLEIQRTEQGDSAMYLCASSPPGSRVGTEAFFGQGTRLTVV.

The gene calls are TRBV5-1 and TRBJ2-3, with D unresolved. This CDR3 is built from 13 residues. The V end was cut by 4 bases, the J end by 6 bases, with 12 bases between. Germline CDR1 reads SGHRS; CDR2 reads YFSETQ. The CDR3 sequence is CASSHKMGDTQYF. Here the CDR3 DNA reads TGCGCCAGCAGCCATAAAATGGGGGATACGCAGTATTTT.

This rearrangement joins TRBV10-3 to TRBJ2-1; 7 bases agree with TRBD2. Unmatched junction bases numbered 15, after V lost 5 bases and J lost 5 bases. The germline CDR1 and CDR2 sequences are ENHRY and SYGVKD. This CDR3 is 17 amino acids long. DNA of the CDR3: TGTGCCATCAGTACGAGAAAACTAACGGGAGGACACAATGAGCAGTTCTTC. Its protein product is CAISTRKLTGGHNEQFF.

This clonotype was seen more than once but under ten times. V usage is TRBV20-1 and J usage is TRBJ2-1; D unresolved. The V gene lost 6 bases and the J gene lost 4 bases, with 7 bases spanning the gap. This CDR3 region has 11 residues. Per germline, CDR1 DFQATT and CDR2 SNEGSKA (reference sequence). CDR3 DNA sequence: TGCAGTGCCCCTTCATACAATGAGCAGTTCTTC. Its protein is CSAPSYNEQFF.